This TCR beta chain was recorded in a study of CD4+ T cells in melanoma. The CDR3 covers 14 residues. Germline V gene data show CDR1 as GTSNPN and CDR2 as SVGIG (reference sequence). The data were produced by immunoSEQ multiplex PCR, yet TCRdb's version contains in-frame clones alone and is incomplete. This table holds more than 90,000 clones, 92% found once. The rearrangement uses TRBV30 and TRBJ2-5, with D possibly called TRBD1 or TRBD2 (5 bases each). The end of the DNA is better explained by TRBJ2-7, so the J call may be wrong. The sequence was collected from a human donor with melanoma. The sequenced material came from peripheral blood. The CDR3 DNA sequence: TGTGCCTGTAGGACCGGGACCGCGGCCTACGAGCAGTACTTC. It translates to CACRTGTAAYEQYF.